The 15 T cell receptor beta chains listed next were all sequenced from one sample in a study of cytomegalovirus exposure and HLA in healthy donors. The PCR was carried out with 60 Vbeta primers and 13 Jbeta primers. TCRdb keeps only in-frame clones here, not all; method: immunoSEQ multiplex PCR. This sample has under 150,000 clones, with 78% found just once. The sequenced sample consisted of PBMCs. The receptors come from a woman aged 40 to 49 in good health and CMV-seropositive.

A single count supports this clone. The chain is built from TRBV19 and TRBJ1-5; 10 nucleotides align to TRBD1. After removal of 4 bases from V and 4 bases from J, the junction contained 7 bases not matched to a gene. Germline CDR1 reads LNHDA; CDR2 reads SQIVND (reference sequence). The length of the CDR3 is 16 residues. CDR3 sequence: CASSTRQGASNQPQHF. The CDR3 DNA is TGTGCCAGTAGTACTCGACAGGGGGCCTCTAATCAGCCCCAGCATTTT.

V and J are TRBV28 and TRBJ2-1; no reliable D call. Trimming left V 3 bases short and J 0 bases short, with 12 bases between. The CDR3 totals 16 residues. The V gene's germline CDR1 is MDHEN and CDR2 SYDVKM. CDR3 bases: TGTGCCAGCAGTTTCCAAACTACCCTCTCCTACAATGAGCAGTTCTTC. Encoded protein: CASSFQTTLSYNEQFF.

The chain uses TRBV15 and TRBJ2-3; D is perhaps TRBD1 (6 bases). With 0 bases removed from V and 4 bases from J, the gap between germline ends came to 8 bases. The CDR3 totals 14 residues. Germline values: CDR1 LNHNV, CDR2 YYDKDF (reference sequence). CDR3 amino acids: CATSRDTGPDTQYF. CDR3 coding DNA: TGTGCCACCAGCAGAGATACAGGGCCAGATACGCAGTATTTT.

The chain uses TRBV11-2 and TRBJ2-7, with TRBD2 matching 9 bases. Germline CDR1 is SGHAT and CDR2 is FQNNGV. The trim removed 5 bases at V and 6 bases at J, leaving 11 bases unmatched. The CDR3 is 15 amino acids. CDR3 bases: TGTGCCAGCAGCAATACCGGGACTAGCCCCTCCGAGCAGTACTTC. The encoded protein is CASSNTGTSPSEQYF.

The V call is TRBV19, the J call TRBJ1-2, with unresolved D. The CDR3 covers 15 residues. The V and J ends lost 5 bases and 7 bases respectively, with 20 bases between them. Germline-derived CDR1 and CDR2 are LNHDA and SQIVND (reference sequence). In nucleotides, the CDR3 is TGTGCCAGTAGTCTAACCGGGAAGGGAGACTCTGGCTACACCTTC. This codes for CASSLTGKGDSGYTF.

The chain employs TRBV6-5 and TRBJ2-1; 10 bases map to TRBD2. Germline-derived CDR1 and CDR2 are MNHEY and SVGAGI. The CDR3 spans 15 residues. After removal of 0 bases from V and 6 bases from J, the junction contained 2 bases not matched to a gene. The CDR3 loop reads CASSYSLAGSNEQFF. The CDR3, as DNA: TGTGCCAGCAGTTACTCACTAGCGGGGAGCAATGAGCAGTTCTTC.

J is TRBJ2-7 and V is TRBV29-1; D possibly corresponds to TRBD1 (6 bases). Trimming stripped 4 bases from V and 3 bases from J, with 13 bases between. Germline CDR1 and CDR2: SQVTM and ANQGSEA. The length of the CDR3 is 13 residues. The CDR3 sequence: CSVATPGDYEQYF. For the CDR3, the DNA is TGCAGCGTTGCCACACCAGGGGACTACGAGCAGTACTTC.

V is TRBV19 and J is TRBJ2-5; the D gene is possibly TRBD2 (5 bases). CDR1 LNHDA and CDR2 SQIVND come from the germline V gene (reference sequence). The V gene lost 6 bases and the J gene lost 5 bases, with 19 bases spanning the gap. CDR3 length equals 15 residues. As DNA, the CDR3 is TGTGCCAGTAGGGGCGGACTTAATGTCGGGGAGACCCAGTACTTC. Amino acid sequence: CASRGGLNVGETQYF.

This chain links TRBV13 with TRBJ1-3; no reliable D call. Germline V gives CDR1 PRHDT, CDR2 FYEKMQ (reference sequence). The CDR3 totals 15 residues. The germline V and J ends were trimmed by 0 bases and 0 bases, with 6 bases remaining between them. The CDR3 loop is CASSLGSGSGNTIYF. The DNA for the CDR3 is TGTGCCAGCAGCTTAGGGTCAGGCTCTGGAAACACCATATATTTT. Complete variable domain (other parts from reference TRBV13 and TRBJ1-3): AAGVIQSPRHLIKEKRETATLKCYPIPRHDTVYWYQQGPGQDPQFLISFYEKMQSDKGSIPDRFSAQQFSDYHSELNMSSLELGDSALYFCASSLGSGSGNTIYFGEGSWLTVV.

The chain couples TRBV28 to TRBJ1-5; 7 bases agree with TRBD1. The CDR3 totals 18 residues. CDR1 and CDR2 from the germline V gene are MDHEN and SYDVKM. V dropped 4 bases and J dropped 0; count of bases not matched to a gene: 12. The CDR3 DNA reads TGTGCCAGCAGTTCCCCTTCAGGGGGGCATTATAGCAATCAGCCCCAGCATTTT. Protein product: CASSSPSGGHYSNQPQHF.

The chain recombines TRBV7-2 with TRBJ2-3; 15 bases agree with TRBD2. V gave up 3 bases and J gave up 0 bases; unmatched junction bases: 7. CDR1 and CDR2 from the germline V gene are SGHTA and FQGNSA. The CDR3 is 19 amino acids. CDR3 loop: CASSLGLAGGPSSTDTQYF. DNA for the CDR3: TGTGCCAGCAGCTTGGGACTAGCGGGAGGACCATCTAGCACAGATACGCAGTATTTT.

CDR3 residues: CAISEGQNTGELFF. The CDR3 bases are TGTGCCATCAGTGAGGGACAGAACACCGGGGAGCTGTTTTTT. This chain connects TRBV10-3 to TRBJ2-2; weak D call: TRBD1 (5 bases). CDR1 is ENHRY and CDR2 is SYGVKD in the germline V gene. This CDR3 region has 14 residues. V was cut by 2 bases and J by 1 base, with 5 bases left in between.

The chain has TRBV6-5 and TRBJ2-3; 7 bases map to TRBD2. CDR1 and CDR2 (germline): MNHEY, SVGAGI. J lost 6 bases, V lost 4 bases, and 7 bases had no gene match. This CDR3 has 14 residues. The DNA for the CDR3 is TGTGCCAGCAGTTCGCGGACTAGAGGGGATACGCAGTATTTT. It translates to CASSSRTRGDTQYF.

This clone was recorded only once. The chain employs TRBV15 and TRBJ1-3; 7 bases are a match to TRBD1. J gave up 4 bases and V 1 base, and 13 bases lay outside the gene matches. From germline, CDR1 is LNHNV and CDR2 YYDKDF (reference sequence). The CDR3 is 18 amino acids. The CDR3: CATSRVLGHRGEGNTIYF. DNA for the CDR3: TGTGCCACCAGCAGAGTACTCGGGCACAGGGGAGAAGGAAACACCATATATTTT.

This clone has a handful of counts. This chain uses TRBV7-9 with TRBJ1-4; TRBD1 matches 8 bases. Trimming cost V 2 bases and J 6 bases; bases outside gene matches: 5. CDR1 and CDR2 from the germline V gene are SEHNR and FQNEAQ (reference sequence). The CDR3 spans 15 residues. The CDR3 loop is CASSLRGQGHEKLFF. The CDR3 nucleotides read TGTGCCAGCAGCTTAAGAGGACAGGGACATGAAAAACTGTTTTTT.